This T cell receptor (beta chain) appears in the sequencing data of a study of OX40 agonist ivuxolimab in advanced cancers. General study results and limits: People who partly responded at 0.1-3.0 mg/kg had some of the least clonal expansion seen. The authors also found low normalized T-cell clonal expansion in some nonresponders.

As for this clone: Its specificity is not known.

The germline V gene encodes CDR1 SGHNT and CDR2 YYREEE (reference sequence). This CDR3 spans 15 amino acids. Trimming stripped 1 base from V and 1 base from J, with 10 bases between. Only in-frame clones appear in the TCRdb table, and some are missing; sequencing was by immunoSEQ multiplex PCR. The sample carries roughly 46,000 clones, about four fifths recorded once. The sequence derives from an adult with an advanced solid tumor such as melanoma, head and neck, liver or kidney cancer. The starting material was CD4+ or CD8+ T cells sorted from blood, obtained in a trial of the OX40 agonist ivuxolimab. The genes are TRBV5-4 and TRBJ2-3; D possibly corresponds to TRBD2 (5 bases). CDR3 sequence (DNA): TGTGCCAGCAGCTTGTTTAGCGAGGGCACAGATACGCAGTATTTT. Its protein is CASSLFSEGTDTQYF. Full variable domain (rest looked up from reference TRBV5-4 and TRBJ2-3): ETGVTQSPTHLIKTRGQQVTLRCSSQSGHNTVSWYQQALGQGPQFIFQYYREEENGRGNFPPRFSGLQFPNYSSELNVNALELDDSALYLCASSLFSEGTDTQYFGPGTRLTVL.